This T cell receptor (beta chain) was identified during a study of T cells in localized non-small cell lung cancer. Germline V lookup: CDR1 SNHLY, CDR2 FYNNEI. V was trimmed by 2 bases and J by 5 bases, leaving 4 bases between them. The CDR3 length is 12 residues. Sequencing used immunoSEQ multiplex PCR; TCRdb keeps in-frame clones, though not all of them. The sample records about 52,000 clones, roughly 88% being singletons. The origin of this receptor is a male donor at least 60 years old with stage III squamous cell lung carcinoma. Sequenced material: peripheral blood, taken before any cancer treatment. The V call is TRBV2, the J call TRBJ2-1; D ambiguous. The CDR3 sequence: CASSEQNNEQFF. In nucleotides, the CDR3 is TGTGCCAGCAGTGAACAGAACAATGAGCAGTTCTTC. Complete variable domain (other parts from reference TRBV2 and TRBJ2-1): EPEVTQTPSHQVTQMGQEVILRCVPISNHLYFYWYRQILGQKVEFLVSFYNNEISEKSEIFDDQFSVERPDGSNFTLKIRSTKLEDSAMYFCASSEQNNEQFFGPGTRLTVL.